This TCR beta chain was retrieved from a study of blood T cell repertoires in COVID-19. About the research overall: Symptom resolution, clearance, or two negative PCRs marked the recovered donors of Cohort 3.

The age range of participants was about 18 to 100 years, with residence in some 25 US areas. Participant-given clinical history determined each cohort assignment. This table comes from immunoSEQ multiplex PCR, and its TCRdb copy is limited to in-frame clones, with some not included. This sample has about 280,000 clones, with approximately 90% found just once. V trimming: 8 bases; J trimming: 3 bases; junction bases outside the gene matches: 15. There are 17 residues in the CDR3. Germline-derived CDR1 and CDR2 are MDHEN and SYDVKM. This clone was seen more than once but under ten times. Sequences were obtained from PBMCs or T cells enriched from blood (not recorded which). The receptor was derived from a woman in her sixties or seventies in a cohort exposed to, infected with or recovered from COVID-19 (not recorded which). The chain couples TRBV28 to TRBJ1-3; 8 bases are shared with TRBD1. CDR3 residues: CASGPTLDRVVGNTIYF. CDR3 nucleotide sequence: TGTGCCAGCGGACCGACCTTGGACAGGGTAGTTGGAAACACCATATATTTT.